This T cell receptor (beta chain) was identified during a study of blood T cell repertoires in COVID-19. The overall study: Samples of COVID-19 (acute and convalescent) were obtained from the United States, Italy and Spain.

Original analysis: Reference gene primer amplification yielded estimated nucleated cell counts. TCRdb's table, derived via immunoSEQ multiplex PCR, lists solely in-frame clones and lacks some. That table is the source of V, J and clone size, and D and trimming were worked out from the DNA. Among approximately 440,000 clones listed, around 90% were seen once. The germline CDR1 and CDR2 sequences are MGHRA and YSYEKL. With 0 bases removed from V and 2 bases from J, the gap between germline ends came to 10 bases. The CDR3 covers 15 residues. The chain uses TRBV4-1 and TRBJ1-2, with D maybe TRBD1 (5 bases). Sequencing was performed on PBMCs or T cells enriched from blood (not recorded which). This receptor was obtained from a woman aged 18-30 years who had recovered from COVID-19. The CDR3 sequence: CASSQDRGGNYGYTF. The CDR3 DNA sequence: TGCGCCAGCAGCCAAGATCGCGGGGGGAACTATGGCTACACCTTC.